This TCR beta chain is from a study of Ad26.COV2.S vaccination and SARS-CoV-2 variants. The overall study: Intramuscular Ad26.COV2.S at 5x10^10 or 1x10^11 viral particles.

The ends were cut back, 1 base at V and 7 bases at J, with 4 bases in the middle. The CDR3 totals 11 residues. Stated treatment: 19 received Ad26.COV2.S at low or high dose, single or two shots; five or six received placebo; per-sample allocation not given. Day 63 following the first vaccine or placebo injection was when the samples were taken. Here immunoSEQ multiplex PCR was the method, and the copy in TCRdb shows in-frame clones only, minus some. There are almost 400,000 clones in the sample; around 91% occur only once, and under 2% lies in the top ten. This clone was detected only once. Sample: peripheral blood, taken in a trial of Ad26.COV2.S vaccine versus placebo. This chain uses TRBV12-3 or TRBV12-4 with TRBJ1-2; D gene unclear. The source of this sequence is a person aged 18-65 years who received the Ad26.COV2.S COVID-19 vaccine or a placebo. The CDR3 region is CASSLGSGYTF. The CDR3 coding sequence is TGTGCCAGCAGTTTAGGCTCTGGCTACACCTTC.